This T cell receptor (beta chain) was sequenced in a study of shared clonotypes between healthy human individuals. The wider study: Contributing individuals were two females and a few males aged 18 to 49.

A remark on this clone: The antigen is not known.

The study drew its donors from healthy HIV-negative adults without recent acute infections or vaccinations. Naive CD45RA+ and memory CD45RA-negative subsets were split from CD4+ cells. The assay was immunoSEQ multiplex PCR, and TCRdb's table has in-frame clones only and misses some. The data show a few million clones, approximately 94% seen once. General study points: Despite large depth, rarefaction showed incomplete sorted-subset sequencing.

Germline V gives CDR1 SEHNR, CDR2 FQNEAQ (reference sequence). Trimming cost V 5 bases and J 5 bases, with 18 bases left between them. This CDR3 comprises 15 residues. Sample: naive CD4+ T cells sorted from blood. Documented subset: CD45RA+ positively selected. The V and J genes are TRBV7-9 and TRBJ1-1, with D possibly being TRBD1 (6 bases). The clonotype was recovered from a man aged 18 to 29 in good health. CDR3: CASSPLGGARTEAFF. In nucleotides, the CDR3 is TGTGCCAGCAGCCCCCTGGGGGGGGCGAGGACTGAAGCTTTCTTT. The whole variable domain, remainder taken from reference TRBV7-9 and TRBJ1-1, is DTGVSQNPRHKITKRGQNVTFRCDPISEHNRLYWYRQTLGQGPEFLTYFQNEAQLEKSRLLSDRFSAERPKGSFSTLEIQRTEQGDSAMYLCASSPLGGARTEAFFGQGTRLTVV.